This TCR gamma chain was observed in a study of gamma-delta chains in newborns, infants, children. For the study at large: Innate gammadelta T cells reportedly expand polyclonally right after birth, driven by microbial exposure, per the title.

TCRdb re-called the reads using CATT. The sample holds some 120 gamma-chain clones, more than 85% seen once. CDR1 and CDR2 from the germline V gene are GITISATS and ISYDGTV (reference sequence). The CDR3 length is 17 residues. This clone was recorded once. The sequence derives from a child who received the measles vaccine. This table probably holds off-target reads from a library built for another chain. With the J gene uncalled, the V gene is TRGV9. Source material: blood. CDR3 loop: CACDTLRGDAGTAQLFF. DNA of the CDR3: TGTGCCTGTGACACCCTCCGGGGGGATGCAGGGACAGCACAACTCTTCTTT.